This T cell receptor (beta chain) was identified in a study of T cell clones after liver transplantation (dated by TCRdb to the late 2010s). Looking at the study overall: Samples were obtained from ITN030ST, a randomized trial in which withdrawal of immunosuppression was attempted within 2 years of liver transplantation. Donor-reactive T cell clones were identified by TCRbeta sequencing following a pre-transplant mixed lymphocyte reaction and were subsequently tracked in post-transplant blood. As an antigen-independent comparator for the donor-reactive sequences, third party-reactive TCRbeta sequences from pre-transplant MLRs were identified as well. Of the eight recipients, a few were HCV-positive, while the remaining recipients had been transplanted for non-autoimmune, non-viral indications. Until randomization at 12-24 months post-transplant, subjects were given standard immunosuppression, with no induction therapy. To count as tolerant, a recipient had to stay completely off immunosuppression for at least one year without liver enzymes climbing beyond twice the upper limit of normal. Blood samples were collected pre-transplant, pre-randomization before withdrawal, and post-randomization after either complete withdrawal or failed withdrawal. The studied cohort comprised 8 liver transplant recipients, 3 classified as tolerant and 5 as non-tolerant. Broad study findings and their caveats: In most of the 8 subjects, regardless of tolerance or HCV status, circulating donor-reactive CD4 TCRbeta sequences dropped significantly post-transplant. When repertoire turnover was accounted for, significantly reduced detection of donor-reactive sequences was found in 7 of 8 subjects for CD4 and in 8 of 8 subjects for CD8. Because no allograft tissue specimens were available, donor-reactive T cells may have migrated into the graft instead of being deleted. The conclusions were considered preliminary, being limited by small, heterogeneous patient numbers and non-standardized post-transplant time points. In two subjects, low numbers of available donor cells limited the measurable donor-reactive repertoire. Donor-reactive sequences declined more than third party-reactive ones, suggesting partial antigen-specific deletion unrelated to withdrawal success.

The germline V gene gives CDR1 as MGHRA and CDR2 as YSYEKL. V trim: 4 bases; J trim: 9 bases; unmatched bases: 11. From its cysteine to its phenylalanine, the CDR3 spans 15 amino acids. The CDR3 DNA has 45 bases and is translated from base 1. The sample's time point label is to be understood as: pre-transplant. Unstimulated PBMCs, after thawing, were stained for CD3, CD4 and CD8 and then FACS-sorted into CD3+CD4+ and CD3+CD8+ populations. Randomization to immunosuppression withdrawal applied to every one of the 8 studied subjects. Genomic DNA was isolated with the Qiagen DNeasy Blood and Tissue Kit. Turning to this clone: Its recognized antigen is unknown. Base qualities are missing; no much larger clone stands one base away.

Frozen genomic DNA underwent high-throughput TCRbeta CDR3 sequencing by immunoSEQ, including PCR amplification, mapping, bias correction and internal controls. Under the source paper's analysis protocol: Productive rearrangements were retained, and unique TCRbeta sequences were defined by the CDR3 nucleotide sequence together with the V and J gene. A sequence counted as donor-reactive only if the sequence showed at least 5-fold expansion in CFSE-low cells compared with unstimulated pre-transplant cells and had a frequency of at least 0.01%. Minimum frequency thresholds were set for each subject based on the unstimulated sample with the lowest template count, ensuring at least 90% detection power. Jensen-Shannon divergence between the top 1000 TCRbeta sequences post- versus pre-transplant served as the measure of repertoire turnover. Changes in detection of donor-reactive sequences were assessed with two-sided Fisher's exact tests. TCRdb stores this immuneACCESS table with in-frame sequences only. Part of the clones is absent; in the studies checked, under half of the shortfall reflects unresolved V genes, and no reason is known for the rest. Clone size and V and J calls were adopted from that table, with D and trimming inferred from the DNA. The sample data list roughly 15,000 clones, and nearly 95% of these were observed just once. Approximately 50% of the sample comes from the top ten.

This receptor was identified in a human donor who received a liver transplant. This material consisted of CD8+ T cells from blood, taken before liver transplant. This receptor chain uses TRBV4-1 and TRBJ2-1, with TRBD2 identical over 8 junction bases. The DNA is TGCGCCAGCAGCCCCGAAGCCAACGGGAGGGTTGAGCAGTTCTTC. Translated, it gives CASSPEANGRVEQFF.